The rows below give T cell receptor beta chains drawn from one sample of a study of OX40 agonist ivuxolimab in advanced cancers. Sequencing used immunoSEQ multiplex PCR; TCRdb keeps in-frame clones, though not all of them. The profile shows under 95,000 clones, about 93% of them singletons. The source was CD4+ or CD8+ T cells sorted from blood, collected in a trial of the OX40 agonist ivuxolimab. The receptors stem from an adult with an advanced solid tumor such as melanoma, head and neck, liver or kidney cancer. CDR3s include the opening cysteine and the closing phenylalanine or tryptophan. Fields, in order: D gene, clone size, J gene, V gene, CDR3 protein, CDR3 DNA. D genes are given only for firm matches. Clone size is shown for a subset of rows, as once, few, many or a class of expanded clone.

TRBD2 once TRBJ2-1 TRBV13 CASSQRESSYNEQFF TGTGCCAGCAGCCAGCGGGAGAGCTCCTACAATGAGCAGTTCTTC
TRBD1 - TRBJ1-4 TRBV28 CASSQTGATNEKLFF TGTGCCAGCAGTCAGACAGGGGCAACTAATGAAAAACTGTTTTTT
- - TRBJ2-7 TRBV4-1 CASSRTGAGNEQYF TGCGCCAGCAGCCGCACGGGGGCGGGAAACGAGCAGTACTTC
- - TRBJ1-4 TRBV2 CASSVGFNEKLFF TGTGCCAGCAGTGTGGGGTTTAATGAAAAACTGTTTTTT
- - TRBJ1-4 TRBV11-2 CASSLALEGELFF TGTGCCAGCAGCCTCGCCTTGGAGGGGGAACTGTTTTTT
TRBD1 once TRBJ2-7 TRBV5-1 CASSSGTGNYDEQYF TGCGCCAGCAGCTCTGGGACAGGTAACTACGACGAGCAGTACTTC
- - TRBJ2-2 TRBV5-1 CASSLKGTGELFF TGCGCCAGCAGCTTGAAAGGGACCGGGGAGCTGTTTTTT
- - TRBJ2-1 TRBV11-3 CASSPAPGFQFF TGTGCCAGCAGTCCAGCCCCGGGATTTCAGTTCTTC
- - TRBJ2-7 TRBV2 CASSPGYEQYF TGTGCCAGCAGTCCGGGCTACGAGCAGTACTTC
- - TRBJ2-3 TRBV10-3 CATGGGEYGDTQYF TGTGCCACAGGGGGGGGTGAATATGGAGATACGCAGTATTTT
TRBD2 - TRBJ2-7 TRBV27 CASTEGGRSYEQYF TGTGCCTCAACGGAAGGCGGGAGGTCCTACGAGCAGTACTTC
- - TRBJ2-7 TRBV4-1 CASSQIPTGYEQYF TGCGCCAGCAGCCAAATTCCGACAGGCTACGAGCAGTACTTC
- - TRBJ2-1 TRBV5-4 CASSLGTLDEQFF TGTGCCAGCAGCTTGGGGACCCTCGATGAGCAGTTCTTC
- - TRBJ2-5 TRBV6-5 CASSYTPGAVETQYF TGTGCCAGCAGTTACACCCCGGGGGCTGTAGAGACCCAGTACTTC
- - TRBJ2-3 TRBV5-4 CASSLVTVLGATDTQYF TGTGCCAGCAGCTTGGTTACCGTCCTTGGGGCCACAGATACGCAGTATTTT
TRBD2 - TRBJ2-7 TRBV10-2 CASSPEGLALVYEQYF TGCGCCAGCAGCCCGGAGGGACTAGCTTTAGTCTACGAGCAGTACTTC
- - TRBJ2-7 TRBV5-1 CASSYDSSYEQYF TGCGCCAGCAGCTACGACAGTTCCTACGAGCAGTACTTC
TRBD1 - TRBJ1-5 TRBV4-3 CASSQDWTGSNQPQHF TGCGCCAGCAGCCAAGATTGGACAGGTAGCAATCAGCCCCAGCATTTT
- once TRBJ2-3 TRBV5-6 CASSLATDTQYF TGTGCCAGCAGCTTAGCGACAGATACGCAGTATTTT
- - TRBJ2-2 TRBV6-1 CASWRLNSWTGELFF TGTGCCAGCTGGCGACTAAATAGCTGGACCGGGGAGCTGTTTTTT
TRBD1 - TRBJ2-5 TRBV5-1 CASSLRAQGAQETQYF TGCGCCAGCAGCTTGCGGGCACAGGGGGCTCAAGAGACCCAGTACTTC
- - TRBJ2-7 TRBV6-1 CASSEGSSYEQYF TGTGCCAGCAGTGAAGGGAGCTCCTACGAGCAGTACTTC
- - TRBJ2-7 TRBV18 CASSSNQGSDEQYF TGTGCCAGCTCCTCGAACCAGGGATCAGACGAGCAGTACTTC
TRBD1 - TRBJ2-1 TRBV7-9 CASSPRDRDNEQFF TGTGCCAGCAGCCCCCGGGACAGGGACAATGAGCAGTTCTTC
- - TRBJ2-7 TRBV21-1 CASSKEGSYEQYF TGTGCCAGCAGCAAAGAAGGCTCCTACGAGCAGTACTTC
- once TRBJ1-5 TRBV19 CASSIGGSPNQPQHF TGTGCCAGTAGTATAGGTGGCAGCCCCAATCAGCCCCAGCATTTT
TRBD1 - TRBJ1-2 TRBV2 CASSEVVQGPHGYTF TGTGCCAGCAGTGAAGTGGTACAGGGGCCCCATGGCTACACCTTC
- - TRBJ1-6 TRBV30 CAWSVLRARGDSPLHF TGTGCCTGGAGTGTACTGAGGGCCAGGGGAGATTCACCCCTCCACTTT
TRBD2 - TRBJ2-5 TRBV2 CASSEGWTSTQETQYF TGTGCCAGCAGTGAAGGTTGGACTAGCACTCAAGAGACCCAGTACTTC
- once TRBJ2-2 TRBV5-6 CASSFAQGAGELFF TGTGCCAGCAGCTTCGCTCAGGGTGCCGGGGAGCTGTTTTTT
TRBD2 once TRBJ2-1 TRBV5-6 CASSLAPAGAYNEQFF TGTGCCAGCAGCTTGGCCCCTGCGGGAGCTTACAATGAGCAGTTCTTC
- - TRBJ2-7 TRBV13 CASSSGTDYYEQYF TGTGCCAGCAGCTCCGGGACTGACTACTACGAGCAGTACTTC
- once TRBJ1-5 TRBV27 CASSSGSGQPQHF TGTGCCAGCAGCTCAGGGTCGGGACAGCCCCAGCATTTT